The sequence of this T cell receptor beta chain was determined in a study of shared clonotypes between healthy human individuals. Points on this clone: Its target is unknown. Only one base separates this from a far larger clonotype, so it likely reflects a read error. The sample carries other DNA sequences with the same CDR3.

Broader study findings: Depth of sequencing was expected to influence donor clonotype sharing. Specimens sampled were limited to blood, with tissue repertoires likely differing.

Method: immunoSEQ multiplex PCR; TCRdb's copy keeps in-frame clones and lacks some. This table has about 360,000 clones, more than 60% appearing once. CDR3 size: 14 residues. V lost 4 bases to trimming and J lost 6 bases, with 16 bases between them. Germline assignment: CDR1 SGHNT and CDR2 YYREEE (reference sequence). The gene calls are TRBV5-4 and TRBJ1-1; unclear D gene. Sequencing was done on a sample of memory CD4+ T cells sorted from blood. Sample subset: CD45RA-negative fraction. The TCR comes from a man aged 30-40 years in good health. CDR3 nucleotides: TGTGCCAGCAGCCTAGATGACATGCTCGCTGAAGCTTTCTTT. It is translated as CASSLDDMLAEAFF. Full variable domain (rest looked up from reference TRBV5-4 and TRBJ1-1): ETGVTQSPTHLIKTRGQQVTLRCSSQSGHNTVSWYQQALGQGPQFIFQYYREEENGRGNFPPRFSGLQFPNYSSELNVNALELDDSALYLCASSLDDMLAEAFFGQGTRLTVV.